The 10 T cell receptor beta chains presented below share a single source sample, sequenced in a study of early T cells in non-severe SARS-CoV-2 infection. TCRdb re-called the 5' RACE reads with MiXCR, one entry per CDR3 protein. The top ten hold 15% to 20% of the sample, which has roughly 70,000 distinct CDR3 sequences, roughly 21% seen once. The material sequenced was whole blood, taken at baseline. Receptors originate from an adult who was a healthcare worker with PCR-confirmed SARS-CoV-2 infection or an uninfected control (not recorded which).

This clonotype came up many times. CDR3 sequence (DNA): TGTGCCAGCAGGGAGGGGAGAAGGACTGAAGCTTTCTTT. Protein product: CASREGRRTEAFF. The genes are TRBV5-4 and TRBJ1-1; TRBD1 is a possible D gene (5 bases). CDR3 length equals 13 residues. Trimming removed 5 bases at V and 5 bases at J, with 13 bases between. In germline, CDR1 is SGHNT, CDR2 YYREEE (reference sequence).

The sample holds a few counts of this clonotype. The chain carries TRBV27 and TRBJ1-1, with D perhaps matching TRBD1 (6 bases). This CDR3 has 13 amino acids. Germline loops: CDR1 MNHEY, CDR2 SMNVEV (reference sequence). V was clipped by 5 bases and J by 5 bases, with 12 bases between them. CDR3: CASSRQEGTEAFF. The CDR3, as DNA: TGTGCCAGCAGTCGACAGGAAGGGACTGAAGCTTTCTTT.

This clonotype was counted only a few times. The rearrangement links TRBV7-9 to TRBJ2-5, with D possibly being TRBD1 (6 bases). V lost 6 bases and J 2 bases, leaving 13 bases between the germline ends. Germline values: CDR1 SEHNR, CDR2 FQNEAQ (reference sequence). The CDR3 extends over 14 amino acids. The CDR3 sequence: CASRDLDRQETQYF. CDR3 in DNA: TGTGCCAGCAGGGATTTAGACAGGCAAGAGACCCAGTACTTC.

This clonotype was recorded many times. The CDR3 nucleotides are TGTGCCAGCAGTGAAGTGGGACGGATGAACACTGAAGCTTTCTTT. Translated, it gives CASSEVGRMNTEAFF. V gene TRBV2 combines with J gene TRBJ1-1, with D maybe TRBD1 (5 bases). Germline CDR1 is SNHLY and CDR2 is FYNNEI. The CDR3 loop spans 15 amino acids. V dropped 1 base and J dropped 0 bases, with 9 bases sitting between them.

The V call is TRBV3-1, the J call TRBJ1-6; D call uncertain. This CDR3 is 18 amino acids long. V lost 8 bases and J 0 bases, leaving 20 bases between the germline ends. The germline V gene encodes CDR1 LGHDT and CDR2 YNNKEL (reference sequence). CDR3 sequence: CASGGRSRGGSYNSPLHF. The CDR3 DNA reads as TGTGCCAGCGGCGGGAGGTCCCGAGGCGGCTCCTATAATTCACCCCTCCACTTT.

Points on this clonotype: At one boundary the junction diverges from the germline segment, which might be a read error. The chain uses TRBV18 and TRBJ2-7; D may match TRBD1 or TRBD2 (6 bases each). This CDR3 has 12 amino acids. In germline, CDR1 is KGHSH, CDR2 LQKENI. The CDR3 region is CASSPGAYEHYF. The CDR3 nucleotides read TGTGCCAGCTCCCCGGGGGCCTACGAGCACTACTTC.

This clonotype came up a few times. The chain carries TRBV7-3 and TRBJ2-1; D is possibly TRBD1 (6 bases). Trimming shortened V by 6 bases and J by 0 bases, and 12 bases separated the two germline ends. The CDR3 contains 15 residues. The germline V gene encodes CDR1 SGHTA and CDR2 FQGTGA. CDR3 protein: CASSLDRSSYNEQFF. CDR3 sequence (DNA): TGTGCCAGCAGTCTAGACAGGAGCTCCTACAATGAGCAGTTCTTC.

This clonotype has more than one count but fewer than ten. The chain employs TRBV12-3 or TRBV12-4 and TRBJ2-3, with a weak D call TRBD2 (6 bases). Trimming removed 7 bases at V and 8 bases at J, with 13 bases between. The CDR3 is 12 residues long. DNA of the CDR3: TGTGCCAGCAATTCGGGAGTAGGTACGCAGTATTTT. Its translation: CASNSGVGTQYF.

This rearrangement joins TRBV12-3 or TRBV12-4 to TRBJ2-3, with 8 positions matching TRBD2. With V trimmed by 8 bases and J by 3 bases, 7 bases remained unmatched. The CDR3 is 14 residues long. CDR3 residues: CASAGTSLTDTQYF. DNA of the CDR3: TGTGCCAGCGCCGGGACTAGTCTTACAGATACGCAGTATTTT.

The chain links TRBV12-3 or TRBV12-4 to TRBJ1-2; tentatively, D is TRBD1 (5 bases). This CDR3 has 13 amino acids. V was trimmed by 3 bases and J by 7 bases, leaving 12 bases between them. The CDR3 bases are TGTGCCAGCAGTTTTTCATCAGGGTCTGGCTACACCTTC. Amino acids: CASSFSSGSGYTF.